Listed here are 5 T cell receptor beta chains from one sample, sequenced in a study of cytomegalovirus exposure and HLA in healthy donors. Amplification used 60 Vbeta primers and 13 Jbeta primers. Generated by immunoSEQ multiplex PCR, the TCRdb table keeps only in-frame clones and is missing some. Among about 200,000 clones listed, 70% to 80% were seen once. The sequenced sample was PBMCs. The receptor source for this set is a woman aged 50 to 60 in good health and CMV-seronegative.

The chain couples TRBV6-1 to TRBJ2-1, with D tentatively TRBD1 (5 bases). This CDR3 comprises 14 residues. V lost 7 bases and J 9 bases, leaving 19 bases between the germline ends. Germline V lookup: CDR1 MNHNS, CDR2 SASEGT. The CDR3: CASKIQQGLSEQFF. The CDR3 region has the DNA TGTGCCAGCAAAATCCAGCAGGGTTTAAGTGAGCAGTTCTTC.

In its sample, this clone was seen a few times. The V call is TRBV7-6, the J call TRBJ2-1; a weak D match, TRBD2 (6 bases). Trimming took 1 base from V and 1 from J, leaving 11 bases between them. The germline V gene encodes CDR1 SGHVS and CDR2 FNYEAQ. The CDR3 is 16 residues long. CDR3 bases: TGTGCCAGCAGCTTAGTGGCGGGGACTTCCTACAATGAGCAGTTCTTC. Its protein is CASSLVAGTSYNEQFF.

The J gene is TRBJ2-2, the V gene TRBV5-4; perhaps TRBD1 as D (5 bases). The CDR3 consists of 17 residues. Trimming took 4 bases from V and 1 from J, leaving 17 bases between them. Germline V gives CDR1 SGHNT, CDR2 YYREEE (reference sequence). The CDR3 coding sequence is TGTGCCAGCAGCCCTCGTGGGGCCGGGCTGAACACCGGGGAGCTGTTTTTT. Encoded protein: CASSPRGAGLNTGELFF.

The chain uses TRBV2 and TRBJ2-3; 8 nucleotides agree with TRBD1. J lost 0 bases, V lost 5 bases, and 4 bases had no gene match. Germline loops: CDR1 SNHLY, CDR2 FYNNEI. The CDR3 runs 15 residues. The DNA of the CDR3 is TGTGCCAGCAGTCGACAGGGGAGAAGCACAGATACGCAGTATTTT. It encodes CASSRQGRSTDTQYF.

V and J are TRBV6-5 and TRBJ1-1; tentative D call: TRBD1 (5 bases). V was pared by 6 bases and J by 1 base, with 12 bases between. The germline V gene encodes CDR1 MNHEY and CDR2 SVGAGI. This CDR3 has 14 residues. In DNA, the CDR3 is TGTGCCAGCAGCAGCAACACAGGGAACACTGAAGCTTTCTTT. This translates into CASSSNTGNTEAFF.